Included here is one T cell receptor beta chain sequence, with context. Its target is unknown. This CDR3 is built from 15 residues. The V end was cut by 3 bases, the J end by 0 bases, with 10 bases between. The germline gives CDR1 SGHAT, CDR2 FQNNGV. The PCR had 60 Vbeta and 13 Jbeta primers. Clones were sequenced by immunoSEQ multiplex PCR, and TCRdb holds only the in-frame ones, with some missing. The table has 130,000 to 150,000 clones, approximately 81% seen once. These data are taken from a study of cytomegalovirus exposure and HLA in healthy donors. Looking at the study overall: Drawn from HLA-typed donors, roughly 87 million unique TCRs were held in an early data release.

Whole-study findings and limits: Researchers left out some V segments, among them TRBV6-2 and TRBV6-3, as indistinguishable. Cytomegalovirus association was assigned to over 150 TCR beta chains. Sequencing depth across donors, presence/absence analyses assumed, was roughly uniform.

This chain connects TRBV11-2 to TRBJ2-3; D may be TRBD2 (6 bases). This receptor was taken from a woman between 35 and 50 years old in good health and CMV-seropositive. Sequenced material: PBMCs. Here the CDR3 DNA reads TGTGCCAGCAGCTTTATCGGGAGAAGCACAGATACGCAGTATTTT. Its translation is CASSFIGRSTDTQYF.